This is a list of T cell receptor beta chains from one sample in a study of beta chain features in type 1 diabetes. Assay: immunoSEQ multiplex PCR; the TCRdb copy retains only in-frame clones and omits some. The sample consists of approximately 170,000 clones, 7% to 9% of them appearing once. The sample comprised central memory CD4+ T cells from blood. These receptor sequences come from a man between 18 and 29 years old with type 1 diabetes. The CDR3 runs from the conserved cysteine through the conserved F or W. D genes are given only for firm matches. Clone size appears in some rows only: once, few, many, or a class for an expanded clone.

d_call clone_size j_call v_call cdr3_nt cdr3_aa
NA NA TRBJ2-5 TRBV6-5 TGTGCCAGCAGTGGGGACGTCTGGAGGGCAGAGACCCAGTACTTC CASSGDVWRAETQYF
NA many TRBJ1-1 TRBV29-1 TGCAGCGTTGAAGTGAACAGACTGAACACTGAAGCTTTCTTT CSVEVNRLNTEAFF
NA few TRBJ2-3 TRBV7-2 TGTGCCAGCAGCCCCCCTCAAAGCGCAGATACGCAGTATTTT CASSPPQSADTQYF
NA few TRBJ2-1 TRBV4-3 TGCGCCAGCAGCCTGGGCCCGACAGGAGATTACAATGAGCAGTTCTTC CASSLGPTGDYNEQFF
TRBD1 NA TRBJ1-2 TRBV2 TGTGCCAGCAGCCCAGGGGGCGGGGATGGCTACACCTTC CASSPGGGDGYTF
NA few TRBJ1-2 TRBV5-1 TGCGCCAGCAGCTTGGCCCCTACGAACTATGGCTACACCTTC CASSLAPTNYGYTF
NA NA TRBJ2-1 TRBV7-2 TGTGCCAGCAGCACCACGGGTACTCCCTACAATGAGCAGTTCTTC CASSTTGTPYNEQFF
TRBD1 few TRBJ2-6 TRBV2 TGTGCCAGCCTGAGGGACAGTGGGGCCAACGTCCTGACTTTC CASLRDSGANVLTF
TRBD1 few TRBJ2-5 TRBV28 TGTGCCAGCAGTTCTCCAGGGGGTGAGACCCAGTACTTC CASSSPGGETQYF
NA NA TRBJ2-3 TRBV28 TGTGCCAGCAGTTTCGGGCGGGCAGATACGCAGTATTTT CASSFGRADTQYF
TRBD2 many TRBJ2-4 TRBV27 TGTGCCAGCAGCCACGGGACTAGCGACAAAAACATTCAGTACTTC CASSHGTSDKNIQYF
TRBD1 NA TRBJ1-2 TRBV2 TGTGCCAGCAGGCTCACGACAGGGGCGGGAGGCTACACCTTC CASRLTTGAGGYTF
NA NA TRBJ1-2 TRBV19 TGTGCCAGTTGGGGGGATGGCTACACCTTC CASWGDGYTF
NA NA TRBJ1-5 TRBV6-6 TGTGCCAGCAGTTACTCGAGTAGCGATCAGCCCCAGCATTTT CASSYSSSDQPQHF
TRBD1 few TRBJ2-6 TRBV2 TGTGCCAGCAGCCAACAGGGGCCTGGGGCCAACGTCCTGACTTTC CASSQQGPGANVLTF
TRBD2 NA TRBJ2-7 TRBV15 TGTGCCACCAGCCCGGGGGCTAGCGGGGCGAGCTCCTACGAGCAGTACTTC CATSPGASGASSYEQYF
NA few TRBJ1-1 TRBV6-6 TGTGCCAGCAGTTACTCTGGCGGGAACACTGAAGCTTTCTTT CASSYSGGNTEAFF
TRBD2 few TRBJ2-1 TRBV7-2 TGTGCCAGCAGCCCGGGACTAGCGGCCTACAATGAGCAGTTCTTC CASSPGLAAYNEQFF
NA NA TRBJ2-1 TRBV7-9 TGTGCCAGCAGCTTATCAGGGTATAAGAGCCATGAGCAGTTCTTC CASSLSGYKSHEQFF
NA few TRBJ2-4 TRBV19 TGTGCCAGTACCCCAGGGCTGGTAGCCAAAAACATTCAGTACTTC CASTPGLVAKNIQYF
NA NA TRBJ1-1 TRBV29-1 TGCAGCGTTCCTAGGGGGGGGGTCTTTGGGTACACTGAAGCTTTCTTT CSVPRGGVFGYTEAFF
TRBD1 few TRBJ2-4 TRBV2 TGTGCCAGCTCGGAGACAGGGGTTCTGTACTTC CASSETGVLYF
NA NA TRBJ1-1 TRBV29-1 TGCAGCGTTTCAGGGGAAAAGAACACTGAAGCTTTCTTT CSVSGEKNTEAFF